The 13 T cell receptor beta chains below come from one sample, sequenced in a study of T cells after yellow fever vaccination. A single record per CDR3 protein comes from TCRdb applying MiXCR to the 5' RACE reads. The sample comprises about 74,000 distinct CDR3 sequences, roughly 7.4% of which are singletons, and 30% to 45% rests with the top ten. Sample: CD8+ T cells sorted from PBMCs, taken 5 to 6 days after the first yellow fever vaccination. The origin of the receptors is a man aged 18 to 29 who received the YFV17D yellow fever vaccine.

This clonotype was detected ten times or more. The chain employs TRBV4-1 and TRBJ2-3; D gene uncertain. CDR1 is MGHRA and CDR2 is YSYEKL in the germline V gene. Deletions cut 0 bases from V and 2 bases from J, with 9 bases between. The CDR3 is 15 residues long. The CDR3, as DNA: TGCGCCAGCAGCCAAGAGGGAAGGGACACAGATACGCAGTATTTT. Protein sequence: CASSQEGRDTDTQYF.

By sample share, this clonotype is medium-sized. The genes are TRBV9 and TRBJ2-3, with TRBD1 as a possible D gene (5 bases). Germline V gene lookup returns CDR1 SGDLS and CDR2 YYNGEE. Trimming removed 3 bases from V and 4 bases from J, with 12 bases in between. The CDR3 loop spans 14 amino acids. CDR3: CASSESGAADTQYF. CDR3 nucleotides: TGTGCCAGCAGCGAGAGTGGGGCGGCAGATACGCAGTATTTT.

This clonotype has a count of ten or more. The chain is built from TRBV27 and TRBJ2-7, with 8 nucleotides matching TRBD1. The ends lost 6 bases at V and 0 bases at J; junction bases unmatched: 1. The germline CDR1 and CDR2 sequences are MNHEY and SMNVEV (reference sequence). The CDR3 loop spans 13 amino acids. CDR3 nucleotides: TGTGCCAGCAGCCAGGGGGCCTCCTACGAGCAGTACTTC. Translated, it gives CASSQGASYEQYF.

This clonotype has ten or more counts. V and J are TRBV7-2 and TRBJ1-6, with 8 nucleotides matching TRBD1. Germline V CDR1 and CDR2: SGHTA, FQGNSA. J was trimmed by 1 base and V by 3 bases; bases with no gene match: 2. The CDR3 loop spans 16 amino acids. The DNA of the CDR3 is TGTGCCAGCAGCTTGGACAGGGTTTCCTATAATTCACCCCTCCACTTT. Its protein is CASSLDRVSYNSPLHF. The full variable domain, in which reference TRBV7-2 and TRBJ1-6 provide the parts outside the CDR3, is GAGVSQSPSNKVTEKGKDVELRCDPISGHTALYWYRQSLGQGLEFLIYFQGNSAPDKSGLPSDRFSAERTGGSVSTLTIQRTQQEDSAVYLCASSLDRVSYNSPLHFGNGTRLTVT.

This clonotype was seen a handful of times. This chain joins TRBV4-1 and TRBJ2-1; the match to TRBD2 covers 7 bases. The germline V gene encodes CDR1 MGHRA and CDR2 YSYEKL. This CDR3 region has 15 residues. V dropped 0 bases and J dropped 8; count of bases not matched to a gene: 7. The CDR3 bases are TGCGCCAGCAGCCAAGAGCGGGGGTCCTCCGATGAGCAGTTCTTC. It codes for CASSQERGSSDEQFF.

The chain carries TRBV5-4 and TRBJ1-1; 8 nucleotides line up with TRBD1. The germline V gene has CDR1 SGHNT and CDR2 YYREEE (reference sequence). The V gene end was trimmed by 4 bases and the J gene end by 7 bases; junction bases not matched to a gene: 9. This CDR3 contains 14 residues. CDR3 sequence reads: CASSTGQGFGEAFF. In nucleotides, the CDR3 is TGTGCCAGCAGCACCGGACAGGGCTTTGGTGAAGCTTTCTTT.

CDR3 in DNA: TGTGCCAGCAGCCAAGGCAGGGTAGGCACCGGGGAGCTGTTTTTT. Its protein product is CASSQGRVGTGELFF. The chain recombines TRBV4-2 with TRBJ2-2, with D perhaps matching TRBD1 (5 bases). The CDR3 runs 15 residues. Trimming removed 1 base from V and 4 bases from J, with 10 bases in between. The germline gives CDR1 LGHNA, CDR2 YNFKEQ.

This clonotype was observed at least ten times. The chain is built from TRBV4-1 and TRBJ2-1; 11 nucleotides match TRBD2. The CDR3 sequence is 18 residues long. V lost 3 bases and J lost 2; bases outside the gene matches: 9. Germline V gene data show CDR1 as MGHRA and CDR2 as YSYEKL. The CDR3 protein is CASSQETSGVTPYNEQFF. In DNA form, the CDR3 reads TGCGCCAGCAGCCAGGAGACTAGCGGGGTTACCCCCTACAATGAGCAGTTCTTC.

J is TRBJ1-1 and V is TRBV5-4; the D is unclear. The ends were cut back, 0 bases at V and 4 bases at J, with 10 bases in the middle. Germline CDR1 is SGHNT and CDR2 is YYREEE (reference sequence). The CDR3 is 14 amino acids. The CDR3 reads CASSLGGLATEAFF. CDR3 DNA sequence: TGTGCCAGCAGCTTGGGCGGCCTCGCCACTGAAGCTTTCTTT.

This rearrangement joins TRBV5-1 to TRBJ1-1; TRBD1 is a possible D gene (5 bases). The CDR3 is 14 amino acids. The V gene's germline CDR1 is SGHRS and CDR2 YFSETQ. Trimming left V 2 bases short and J 0 bases short, with 8 bases between. The CDR3 loop is CASSLGALNTEAFF. The CDR3 bases are TGCGCCAGCAGCTTAGGGGCCCTGAACACTGAAGCTTTCTTT. Complete variable domain (other parts from reference TRBV5-1 and TRBJ1-1): KAGVTQTPRYLIKTRGQQVTLSCSPISGHRSVSWYQQTPGQGLQFLFEYFSETQRNKGNFPGRFSGRQFSNSRSEMNVSTLELGDSALYLCASSLGALNTEAFFGQGTRLTVV.

This rearrangement joins TRBV7-3 to TRBJ2-6; D is perhaps TRBD1 or TRBD2 (5 bases each). V lost 4 bases and J lost 1, with 20 bases in between. Germline V gene lookup returns CDR1 SGHTA and CDR2 FQGTGA. The CDR3 is made up of 19 amino acids. CDR3 DNA sequence: TGTGCCAGCAGCTCCAACCGGGACGGCAAAAAGTCTGGGGCCAACGTCCTGACTTTC. Translation gives CASSSNRDGKKSGANVLTF.

This clonotype was counted ten times or more. This rearrangement joins TRBV5-1 to TRBJ2-2, with D unclear. CDR1 and CDR2 (germline): SGHRS, YFSETQ. V shed 0 bases and J shed 6 bases, with 12 bases lying between them. CDR3 length: 15 amino acids. The CDR3 bases are TGCGCCAGCAGCTTGGCCCCTGGAATGGCCGGGGAGCTGTTTTTT. This translates into CASSLAPGMAGELFF.

This chain joins TRBV24-1 and TRBJ1-2; D might be TRBD1 (5 bases). V was trimmed by 3 bases and J by 6 bases, leaving 16 bases between them. The CDR3 runs to 15 residues. Looked up from germline, CDR1 is KGHDR and CDR2 is SFDVKD. Written as DNA, the CDR3 is TGTGCCACCAGTGATCAATCTGGGGCCCCGGATGGCTACACCTTC. It is translated as CATSDQSGAPDGYTF.